This TCR beta chain was recorded in a study of T-cell memory formation after mild COVID-19. Looked up from germline, CDR1 is LGHDT and CDR2 is YNNKEL (reference sequence). This CDR3 has 14 residues. V dropped 4 bases and J dropped 7; count of bases not matched to a gene: 10. MiXCR was run by TCRdb on the 5' RACE reads, yielding one entry per CDR3 protein. The sample has roughly 560,000 distinct CDR3 sequences, roughly 20% seen once. The TCR was taken from an adult woman who had mild COVID-19 (a few samples of this study predate the infection). Cell type and time point are not known. The chain combines TRBV3-1 with TRBJ2-7; 7 positions match TRBD2. Sequences were obtained from PBMCs or a T cell subset sorted from them (not recorded which). CDR3 in amino acids: CASSLVAGPGEQYF. CDR3 DNA: TGTGCCAGCAGCCTGGTAGCGGGTCCGGGAGAGCAGTACTTC.